The TCR beta chain described here comes from a study of patients and donors after allogeneic stem cell transplantation (TCRdb year 2020). Comment on this clonotype: Its cognate antigen has yet to be identified. No clone much larger than this one lies a single base away; base qualities are absent.

Trimming removed 0 bases from V and 0 bases from J; the gene matches leave 6 bases unexplained. Counted from cysteine to phenylalanine, this CDR3 has 16 amino acids. CDR3 DNA is the only sequence kept; it has 48 bases, read in frame from the first base. For CDR1 and CDR2, the germline V gene lists SGHDT and YYEEEE. Library construction relied on RT-PCR. The sequencing machine was a NextSeq 550. TCRdb reworked the public reads: Q25 trimming with fastp, MiXCR clone assembly, productive beta chains retained. Records with the same CDR3 protein are collapsed into one entry carrying the most frequent genes and DNA. Counted in this sample were roughly 140,000 distinct CDR3 sequences; approximately 37% of them appeared once. The ten largest clones take up roughly 50% of the sample.

Sequencing used blood, either unsorted or a sorted T cell fraction (not recorded which). The chain joins TRBV5-6 to TRBJ2-7; 7 central nucleotides agree with TRBD1. This clonotype was obtained from a human donor who was either an allogeneic HSCT recipient or a stem cell or donor lymphocyte infusion donor (not recorded which). It is not recorded whose cells these are; they may come from a transplant donor. In nucleotide form, the sequence is TGTGCCAGCAGCTTGGGGGGGACAGCAACCTCCTACGAGCAGTACTTC. This sequence encodes CASSLGGTATSYEQYF.